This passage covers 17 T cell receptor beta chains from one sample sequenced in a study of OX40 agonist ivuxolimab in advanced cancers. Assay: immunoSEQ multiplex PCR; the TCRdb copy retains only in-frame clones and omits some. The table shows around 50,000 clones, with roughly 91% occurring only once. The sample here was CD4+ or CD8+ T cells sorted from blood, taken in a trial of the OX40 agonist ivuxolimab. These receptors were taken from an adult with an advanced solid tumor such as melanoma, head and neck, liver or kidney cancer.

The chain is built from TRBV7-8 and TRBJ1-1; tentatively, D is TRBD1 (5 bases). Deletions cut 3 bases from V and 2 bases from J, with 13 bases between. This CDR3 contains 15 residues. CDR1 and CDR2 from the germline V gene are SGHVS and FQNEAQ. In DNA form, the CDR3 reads TGTGCCAGCAGCTTCTCCGGGGGAAGTAACACTGAAGCTTTCTTT. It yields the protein CASSFSGGSNTEAFF.

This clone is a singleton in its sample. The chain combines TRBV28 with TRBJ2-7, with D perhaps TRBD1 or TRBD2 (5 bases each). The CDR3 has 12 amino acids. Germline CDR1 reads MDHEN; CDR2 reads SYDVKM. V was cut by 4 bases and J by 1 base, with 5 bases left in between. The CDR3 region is CASSWGSYEQYF. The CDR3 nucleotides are TGTGCCAGCAGTTGGGGGTCCTACGAGCAGTACTTC. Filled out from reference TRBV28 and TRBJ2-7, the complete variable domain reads DVKVTQSSRYLVKRTGEKVFLECVQDMDHENMFWYRQDPGLGLRLIYFSYDVKMKEKGDIPEGYSVSREKKERFSLILESASTNQTSMYLCASSWGSYEQYFGPGTRLTVT.

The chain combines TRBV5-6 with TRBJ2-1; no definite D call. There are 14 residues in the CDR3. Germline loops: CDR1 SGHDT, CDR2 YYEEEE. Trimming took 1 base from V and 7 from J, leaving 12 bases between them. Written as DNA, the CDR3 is TGTGCCAGCAGCTTGAAGGGTCTTATGAATGAGCAGTTCTTC. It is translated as CASSLKGLMNEQFF.

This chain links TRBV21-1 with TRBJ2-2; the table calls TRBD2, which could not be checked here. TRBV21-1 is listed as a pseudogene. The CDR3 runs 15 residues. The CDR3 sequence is CASSKASSNTGELFF. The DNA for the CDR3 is TGTGCCAGCAGCAAAGCTTCTAGCAACACCGGGGAGCTGTTTTTT.

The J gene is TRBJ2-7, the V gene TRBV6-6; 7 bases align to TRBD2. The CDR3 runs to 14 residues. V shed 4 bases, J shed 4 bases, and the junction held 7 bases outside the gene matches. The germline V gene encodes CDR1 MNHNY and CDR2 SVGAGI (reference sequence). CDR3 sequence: CASSFSRGLYEQYF. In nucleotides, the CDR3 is TGTGCCAGCAGTTTCTCGCGGGGGTTGTACGAGCAGTACTTC.

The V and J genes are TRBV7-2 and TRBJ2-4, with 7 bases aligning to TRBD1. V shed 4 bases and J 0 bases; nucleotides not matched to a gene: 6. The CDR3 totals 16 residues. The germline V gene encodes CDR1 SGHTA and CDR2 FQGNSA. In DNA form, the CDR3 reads TGTGCCAGCAGCTCGGACAGGAGCCTAGCCAAAAACATTCAGTACTTC. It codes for CASSSDRSLAKNIQYF.

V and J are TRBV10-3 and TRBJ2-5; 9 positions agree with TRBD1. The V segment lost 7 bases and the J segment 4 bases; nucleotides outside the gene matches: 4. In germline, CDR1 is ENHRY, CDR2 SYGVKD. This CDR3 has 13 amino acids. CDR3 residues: CAIKGQGSETQYF. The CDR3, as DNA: TGTGCCATCAAAGGACAGGGGTCAGAGACCCAGTACTTC.

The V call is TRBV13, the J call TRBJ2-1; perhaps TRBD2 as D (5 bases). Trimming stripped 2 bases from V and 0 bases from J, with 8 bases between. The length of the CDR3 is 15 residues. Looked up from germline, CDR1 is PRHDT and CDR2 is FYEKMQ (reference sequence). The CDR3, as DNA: TGTGCCAGCAGCTTACGGGGTACCTCCTACAATGAGCAGTTCTTC. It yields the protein CASSLRGTSYNEQFF.

CDR3 region: CASSLAGGLSYEQYF. CDR3 nucleotides: TGCGCCAGCAGCTTGGCGGGAGGGTTGAGCTACGAGCAGTACTTC. The chain carries TRBV5-1 and TRBJ2-7, with 8 bases lining up with TRBD2. The V gene end was trimmed by 0 bases and the J gene end by 3 bases; junction bases not matched to a gene: 5. There are 15 residues in the CDR3. Per the germline V gene, CDR1 is SGHRS and CDR2 is YFSETQ.

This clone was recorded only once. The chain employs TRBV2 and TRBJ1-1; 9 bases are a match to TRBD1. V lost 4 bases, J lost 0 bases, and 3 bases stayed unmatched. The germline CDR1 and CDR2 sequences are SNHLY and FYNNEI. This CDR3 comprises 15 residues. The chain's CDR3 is CASSGGTGLNTEAFF. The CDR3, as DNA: TGTGCCAGCAGTGGGGGGACAGGGCTGAACACTGAAGCTTTCTTT.

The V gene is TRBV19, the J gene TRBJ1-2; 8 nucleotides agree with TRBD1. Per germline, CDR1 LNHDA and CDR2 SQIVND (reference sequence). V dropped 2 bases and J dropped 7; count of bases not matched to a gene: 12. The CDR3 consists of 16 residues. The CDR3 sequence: CASSIPLAGGGLGYTF. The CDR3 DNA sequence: TGTGCCAGTAGTATACCGCTCGCAGGGGGCGGCCTTGGCTACACCTTC.

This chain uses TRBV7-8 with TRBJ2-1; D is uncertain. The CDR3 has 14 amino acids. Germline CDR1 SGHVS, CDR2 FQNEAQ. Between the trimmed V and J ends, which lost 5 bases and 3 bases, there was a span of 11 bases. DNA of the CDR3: TGTGCCAGCAGCCGCGACTCGAACTACAATGAGCAGTTCTTC. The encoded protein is CASSRDSNYNEQFF. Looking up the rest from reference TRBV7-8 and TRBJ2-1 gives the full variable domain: GAGVSQSPRYKVAKRGQDVALRCDPISGHVSLFWYQQALGQGPEFLTYFQNEAQLDKSGLPSDRFFAERPEGSVSTLKIQRTQQEDSAVYLCASSRDSNYNEQFFGPGTRLTVL.

The CDR3 region has the DNA TGTGCCAGCAGCAAATTGTTTAGGACTTCATCCTCCTACGAGCAGTACTTC. It translates to CASSKLFRTSSSYEQYF. The rearrangement joins TRBV21-1 to TRBJ2-7; no check of the table's D call, TRBD2, against the DNA was made. TRBV21-1 is listed as a pseudogene. This CDR3 is 17 amino acids long.

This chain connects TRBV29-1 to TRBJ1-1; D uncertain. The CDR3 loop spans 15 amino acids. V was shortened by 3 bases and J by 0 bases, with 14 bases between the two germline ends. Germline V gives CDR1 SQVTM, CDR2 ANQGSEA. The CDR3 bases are TGCAGCGTTGAGGGTCGAGAGATCATGAACACTGAAGCTTTCTTT. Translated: CSVEGREIMNTEAFF.

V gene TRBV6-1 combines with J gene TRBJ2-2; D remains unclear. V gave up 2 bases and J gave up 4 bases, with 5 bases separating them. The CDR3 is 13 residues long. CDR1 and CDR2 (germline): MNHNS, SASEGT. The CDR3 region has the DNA TGTGCCAGCAGTGAACTGGGCACCGGGGAGCTGTTTTTT. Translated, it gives CASSELGTGELFF.

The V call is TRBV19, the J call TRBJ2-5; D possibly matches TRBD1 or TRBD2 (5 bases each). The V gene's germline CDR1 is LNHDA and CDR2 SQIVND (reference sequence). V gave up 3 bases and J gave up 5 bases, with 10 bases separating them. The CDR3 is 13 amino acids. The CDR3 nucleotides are TGTGCCAGTAGTATCAGGGACGGGGAGACCCAGTACTTC. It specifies CASSIRDGETQYF.

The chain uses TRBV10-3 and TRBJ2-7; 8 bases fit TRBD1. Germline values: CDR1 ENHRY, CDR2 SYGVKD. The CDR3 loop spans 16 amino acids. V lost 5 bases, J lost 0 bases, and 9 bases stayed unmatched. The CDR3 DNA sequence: TGTGCCATCAGTAGCTTGGACAGGGTGTACTCCTACGAGCAGTACTTC. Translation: CAISSLDRVYSYEQYF.